The 31 T cell receptor beta chains below all came from one sample that was sequenced in a study of CD4+ T cells in melanoma. Here immunoSEQ multiplex PCR was the method, and the copy in TCRdb shows in-frame clones only, minus some. The data show some 120,000 clones, with about 92% seen just once and 3% to 4% held by the top ten. Sequencing used peripheral blood. The receptors were sampled from a human donor with melanoma.

The rearrangement joins TRBV15 to TRBJ2-2, with 9 nucleotides matching TRBD1. The ends lost 3 bases at V and 12 bases at J; junction bases unmatched: 5. The CDR3 covers 13 residues. Germline CDR1 is LNHNV and CDR2 is YYDKDF (reference sequence). Written as DNA, the CDR3 is TGTGCCACCAGCAGGGCCGGGACAGGGAAGCTGTTTTTT. This gives the protein CATSRAGTGKLFF.

The J gene is TRBJ2-5, the V gene TRBV30; D is unclear. V dropped 0 bases and J dropped 4 bases, with 6 bases sitting between them. This CDR3 contains 12 residues. Germline lookup yields CDR1 GTSNPN and CDR2 SVGIG (reference sequence). Here the CDR3 reads CAWSVVRETQYF. CDR3 DNA: TGTGCCTGGAGTGTAGTCAGAGAGACCCAGTACTTC.

J is TRBJ2-1 and V is TRBV19; D uncertain. Germline V CDR1 and CDR2: LNHDA, SQIVND (reference sequence). This CDR3 has 14 residues. Trimming stripped 0 bases from V and 7 bases from J, with 10 bases between. The CDR3 loop is CASSIEISLNEQFF. The CDR3 DNA is TGTGCCAGTAGTATAGAAATCAGTCTAAATGAGCAGTTCTTC.

The genes are TRBV27 and TRBJ1-2; D remains ambiguous. The CDR3 is made up of 13 amino acids. CDR1 is MNHEY and CDR2 is SMNVEV in the germline V gene (reference sequence). V was trimmed by 6 bases and J by 4 bases, leaving 12 bases between them. Here the CDR3 DNA reads TGTGCCAGCAGGGAAAGGCAGAGCTATGGCTACACCTTC. This codes for CASRERQSYGYTF.

This chain links TRBV7-2 with TRBJ2-7; weak D call: TRBD1 (6 bases). Looked up from germline, CDR1 is SGHTA and CDR2 is FQGNSA. This CDR3 is 15 amino acids long. The germline V and J ends were trimmed by 2 bases and 1 base, with 12 bases remaining between them. CDR3 residues: CASSLYGQISYEQYF. The CDR3 DNA follows: TGTGCCAGCAGCTTATACGGACAGATTTCCTACGAGCAGTACTTC.

The chain links TRBV30 to TRBJ2-3; no reliable D call. Trimming cost V 2 bases and J 0 bases, with 6 bases left between them. The length of the CDR3 is 13 residues. Germline V gene data show CDR1 as GTSNPN and CDR2 as SVGIG (reference sequence). The CDR3 sequence: CAWSHTSTDTQYF. The DNA for the CDR3 is TGTGCCTGGAGTCATACTAGCACAGATACGCAGTATTTT.

As DNA, the CDR3 is TGTGCCAGCAGTGAAGCGGCCAGGGCGACGGGTCAGCCCCAGCATTTT. Its translation: CASSEAARATGQPQHF. The chain has TRBV6-1 and TRBJ1-5, with D perhaps matching TRBD1 (5 bases). Per germline, CDR1 MNHNS and CDR2 SASEGT. The CDR3 runs to 16 residues. The germline V and J ends were trimmed by 0 bases and 6 bases, with 15 bases remaining between them.

This chain joins TRBV6-6 and TRBJ2-2, with D tentatively TRBD1 or TRBD2 (5 bases each). The CDR3 extends over 16 amino acids. Trimming removed 0 bases from V and 6 bases from J, with 14 bases in between. The germline V gene encodes CDR1 MNHNY and CDR2 SVGAGI (reference sequence). In nucleotides, the CDR3 is TGTGCCAGCAGTTACTCGAGTGCCAGGGACGCCGGGGAGCTGTTTTTT. Translating it yields CASSYSSARDAGELFF.

The chain couples TRBV4-3 to TRBJ2-1; 10 positions agree with TRBD2. V shed 4 bases, J shed 0 bases, and the junction held 6 bases outside the gene matches. The germline CDR1 and CDR2 sequences are LGHNA and YSLEER. The CDR3 extends over 17 amino acids. Here the CDR3 reads CASSRILAGNSYNEQFF. The CDR3 nucleotides are TGCGCCAGCAGCCGCATACTAGCGGGGAACTCCTACAATGAGCAGTTCTTC.

This chain uses TRBV6-6 with TRBJ1-2; D gene ambiguous. V lost 4 bases and J 4 bases, leaving 13 bases between the germline ends. This CDR3 is 14 amino acids long. Germline V gene data show CDR1 as MNHNY and CDR2 as SVGAGI (reference sequence). The CDR3 nucleotides read TGTGCCAGCAGTTTTGGCGGTCAGCCCTATGGCTACACCTTC. Amino acid sequence: CASSFGGQPYGYTF.

V gene TRBV5-6 combines with J gene TRBJ1-2; the D is unclear. The V gene's germline CDR1 is SGHDT and CDR2 YYEEEE. CDR3 length: 13 amino acids. V lost 0 bases to trimming and J lost 5 bases, with 8 bases between them. The CDR3 loop is CASSLEVGYGYTF. DNA for the CDR3: TGTGCCAGCAGCTTGGAGGTTGGTTATGGCTACACCTTC.

DNA of the CDR3: TGTGCCAGCAGCTCAAGACCCCACGAGCAGTACTTC. It encodes CASSSRPHEQYF. This chain joins TRBV7-6 and TRBJ2-7; D ambiguous. The CDR3 covers 12 residues. Trimming removed 4 bases from V and 5 bases from J, with 9 bases in between. Germline CDR1 SGHVS, CDR2 FNYEAQ.

The chain recombines TRBV2 with TRBJ2-5; D is tentatively TRBD1 or TRBD2 (5 bases each). V was trimmed by 7 bases and J by 7 bases, leaving 19 bases between them. Germline V CDR1 and CDR2: SNHLY, FYNNEI. The CDR3 consists of 14 residues. CDR3 in amino acids: CASKGSGSNPTQYF. CDR3 bases: TGTGCCAGCAAGGGGAGTGGATCGAATCCGACCCAGTACTTC. Drawing the rest from reference TRBV2 and TRBJ2-5, the complete variable domain is EPEVTQTPSHQVTQMGQEVILRCVPISNHLYFYWYRQILGQKVEFLVSFYNNEISEKSEIFDDQFSVERPDGSNFTLKIRSTKLEDSAMYFCASKGSGSNPTQYFGPGTRLLVL.

This chain joins TRBV18 and TRBJ1-1; D might be TRBD1 (5 bases). Per germline, CDR1 KGHSH and CDR2 LQKENI. The CDR3 has 15 amino acids. The V gene lost 1 base and the J gene lost 1 base, with 10 bases spanning the gap. This CDR3 is CASSPQGVGNTEAFF. CDR3 DNA sequence: TGTGCCAGCTCACCACAAGGGGTCGGGAACACTGAAGCTTTCTTT.

There are a few counts of this clone. The J gene is TRBJ1-1, the V gene TRBV10-3, with 8 bases lining up with TRBD1. CDR3 size: 13 residues. Unmatched junction bases numbered 6, after V lost 8 bases and J lost 4 bases. The germline CDR1 and CDR2 sequences are ENHRY and SYGVKD. CDR3 region: CAIDQGATTEAFF. CDR3 DNA: TGTGCCATCGACCAGGGGGCGACCACTGAAGCTTTCTTT.

This clone turned up a few times. V and J are TRBV29-1 and TRBJ1-1; D unresolved. CDR1 and CDR2 (germline): SQVTM, ANQGSEA. CDR3 length equals 12 residues. V lost 5 bases and J 1 base, leaving 8 bases between the germline ends. Here the CDR3 reads CSVRRPNTEAFF. CDR3 sequence (DNA): TGCAGCGTTAGGCGACCGAACACTGAAGCTTTCTTT. Variable domain in full (rest from reference TRBV29-1 and TRBJ1-1): SAVISQKPSRDICQRGTSLTIQCQVDSQVTMMFWYRQQPGQSLTLIATANQGSEATYESGFVIDKFPISRPNLTFSTLTVSNMSPEDSSIYLCSVRRPNTEAFFGQGTRLTVV.

The chain joins TRBV7-9 to TRBJ2-1; 12 bases map to TRBD2. The CDR3 length is 18 residues. The V segment lost 4 bases and the J segment 7 bases; nucleotides outside the gene matches: 14. Germline CDR1 is SEHNR and CDR2 is FQNEAQ (reference sequence). The CDR3 DNA sequence: TGTGCCAGCAGCTCGACTAGCGGGAGATCCCGGCTAAGAAATGAGCAGTTCTTC. The encoded protein is CASSSTSGRSRLRNEQFF. The whole variable domain, filled in from reference TRBV7-9 and TRBJ2-1, reads DTGVSQNPRHKITKRGQNVTFRCDPISEHNRLYWYRQTLGQGPEFLTYFQNEAQLEKSRLLSDRFSAERPKGSFSTLEIQRTEQGDSAMYLCASSSTSGRSRLRNEQFFGPGTRLTVL.

J is TRBJ1-1 and V is TRBV27; D is unclear. Trimming cost V 3 bases and J 10 bases, with 18 bases left between them. Germline V gene sequence: CDR1 MNHEY, CDR2 SMNVEV (reference sequence). This CDR3 has 14 residues. The CDR3 protein is CASSFVAGATRAFF. CDR3 DNA: TGTGCCAGCAGTTTCGTTGCAGGAGCGACGCGAGCTTTCTTT.

The rearrangement joins TRBV11-2 to TRBJ2-7; possibly TRBD1 for D (5 bases). The CDR3 consists of 14 residues. The V gene's germline CDR1 is SGHAT and CDR2 FQNNGV. V dropped 5 bases and J dropped 1 base, with 12 bases sitting between them. CDR3 in DNA: TGTGCCAGCAGCCCCCCAGCAGGGTCCTACGAGCAGTACTTC. Residues: CASSPPAGSYEQYF.

The chain joins TRBV15 to TRBJ1-2; D unresolved. This CDR3 contains 16 residues. V lost 2 bases, J lost 3 bases, and 16 bases lay in between. The germline V gene encodes CDR1 LNHNV and CDR2 YYDKDF (reference sequence). The CDR3, as DNA: TGTGCCACCAGCAGATCTAAAGGGTTTGGGGACTATGGCTACACCTTC. The encoded protein is CATSRSKGFGDYGYTF.

The chain has TRBV10-3 and TRBJ2-3; D may be TRBD2 (6 bases). Looked up from germline, CDR1 is ENHRY and CDR2 is SYGVKD. The CDR3 runs to 15 residues. V dropped 5 bases and J dropped 0 bases, with 12 bases sitting between them. Here the CDR3 reads CAISRGSGSTDTQYF. CDR3 sequence (DNA): TGTGCCATCAGTCGGGGTAGCGGAAGCACAGATACGCAGTATTTT.

Regarding this clone: One end of the junction is discordant with germline, which a read error may explain. The chain joins TRBV5-1 to TRBJ2-7; D call uncertain. Germline CDR1 reads SGHRS; CDR2 reads YFSETQ. CDR3 length equals 12 residues. This CDR3 reads CASSLVGYKQYF. In DNA, the CDR3 is TGCGCCAGCAGCTTAGTGGGCTACAAGCAGTACTTC.

The chain links TRBV7-3 to TRBJ2-3; 8 nucleotides align to TRBD1. The germline CDR1 and CDR2 sequences are SGHTA and FQGTGA. Trimming cost V 5 bases and J 2 bases; bases outside gene matches: 9. This CDR3 is 16 amino acids long. The CDR3, as DNA: TGTGCCAGCAGCACCCAAGGGACAGGAAACACAGATACGCAGTATTTT. Translated, it gives CASSTQGTGNTDTQYF.

This chain uses TRBV7-2 with TRBJ2-2; TRBD2 might be the D (5 bases). The CDR3 spans 13 residues. CDR1 and CDR2 from the germline V gene are SGHTA and FQGNSA. The V end was cut by 4 bases, the J end by 3 bases, with 6 bases between. CDR3 region: CASSWTYTGELFF. CDR3 coding DNA: TGTGCCAGCAGCTGGACTTACACCGGGGAGCTGTTTTTT.

V and J are TRBV7-9 and TRBJ2-3; possibly TRBD1 for D (6 bases). The CDR3 runs 11 residues. Germline V lookup: CDR1 SEHNR, CDR2 FQNEAQ (reference sequence). Trimming shortened V by 1 base and J by 10 bases, and 6 bases separated the two germline ends. The CDR3 sequence is CASSLEGAQYF. CDR3 in DNA: TGTGCCAGCAGCTTAGAGGGGGCGCAGTATTTT.

V usage is TRBV7-9 and J usage is TRBJ1-6, with D possibly being TRBD1 (5 bases). This CDR3 region has 14 residues. Germline-derived CDR1 and CDR2 are SEHNR and FQNEAQ (reference sequence). V shed 6 bases and J shed 4 bases, with 10 bases lying between them. The CDR3 loop is CASRGELYNSPLHF. The CDR3 nucleotides are TGTGCCAGCAGGGGGGAACTATATAATTCACCCCTCCACTTT.

The rearrangement joins TRBV4-1 to TRBJ2-1, with TRBD2 matching over 7 bases. CDR3 length: 16 residues. Germline V gene data show CDR1 as MGHRA and CDR2 as YSYEKL. The V and J ends lost 4 bases and 3 bases, in that order; junction bases with no gene match: 9. CDR3 in DNA: TGCGCCAGCAGCCTGTACGTGACTAGCAACTACAATGAGCAGTTCTTC. Its translation is CASSLYVTSNYNEQFF.

The chain combines TRBV10-3 with TRBJ2-3; 9 nucleotides align to TRBD2. Trimming removed 10 bases from V and 6 bases from J; junction bases left unmatched: 14. The CDR3 spans 15 residues. Germline values: CDR1 ENHRY, CDR2 SYGVKD. CDR3 coding DNA: TGTGCCACCCTCCCGATGCGGGGGGGTGCGGATACGCAGTATTTT. Translation: CATLPMRGGADTQYF.

The J gene is TRBJ2-2, the V gene TRBV5-4, with 11 bases that match TRBD2. The CDR3 consists of 17 residues. The J segment lost 8 bases and the V segment lost 1 base, leaving 10 bases of the junction unmatched. Germline-derived CDR1 and CDR2 are SGHNT and YYREEE (reference sequence). CDR3 residues: CASSLTSGSLGRGELFF. CDR3 nucleotides: TGTGCCAGCAGCTTGACTAGCGGGAGCCTAGGTCGTGGGGAGCTGTTTTTT.

This clone was seen a handful of times. J is TRBJ1-5 and V is TRBV7-2, with 8 bases aligning to TRBD1. CDR3 length: 15 amino acids. CDR1 SGHTA and CDR2 FQGNSA come from the germline V gene. V lost 4 bases to trimming and J lost 3 bases; unmatched junction nucleotides: 5. The CDR3 region is CASSSGQGDNQPQHF. Here the CDR3 DNA reads TGTGCCAGCAGCTCCGGACAGGGTGACAATCAGCCCCAGCATTTT.

This chain links TRBV11-2 with TRBJ2-5, with D perhaps given as TRBD1 or TRBD2 (6 bases each). Trimming took 5 bases from V and 2 from J, leaving 15 bases between them. CDR1 and CDR2 from the germline V gene are SGHAT and FQNNGV. This CDR3 has 15 residues. In DNA form, the CDR3 reads TGTGCCAGCAGCCCGTCGGGGGCTTGGCAAGAGACCCAGTACTTC. Translating it yields CASSPSGAWQETQYF.